This TCR beta chain was obtained from a study of cytomegalovirus exposure and HLA in healthy donors. The primer mix had 60 Vbeta and 13 Jbeta primers. Clones were sequenced by immunoSEQ multiplex PCR, and TCRdb holds only the in-frame ones, with some missing. This table holds around 160,000 clones, around 75% found once. The sequenced sample was PBMCs. The sequence derives from a woman aged 18-29 years in good health and CMV-seronegative.

The CDR3 DNA reads as TGTGCCAGCAGATGTCCAAGCGGGTACCATGAAAAACTGTTTTTT. It specifies CASRCPSGYHEKLFF. This chain uses TRBV7-3 with TRBJ1-4, with D uncertain. Germline CDR1 reads SGHTA; CDR2 reads FQGTGA. Trimming removed 6 bases from V and 6 bases from J, with 17 bases in between. This CDR3 is built from 15 residues.